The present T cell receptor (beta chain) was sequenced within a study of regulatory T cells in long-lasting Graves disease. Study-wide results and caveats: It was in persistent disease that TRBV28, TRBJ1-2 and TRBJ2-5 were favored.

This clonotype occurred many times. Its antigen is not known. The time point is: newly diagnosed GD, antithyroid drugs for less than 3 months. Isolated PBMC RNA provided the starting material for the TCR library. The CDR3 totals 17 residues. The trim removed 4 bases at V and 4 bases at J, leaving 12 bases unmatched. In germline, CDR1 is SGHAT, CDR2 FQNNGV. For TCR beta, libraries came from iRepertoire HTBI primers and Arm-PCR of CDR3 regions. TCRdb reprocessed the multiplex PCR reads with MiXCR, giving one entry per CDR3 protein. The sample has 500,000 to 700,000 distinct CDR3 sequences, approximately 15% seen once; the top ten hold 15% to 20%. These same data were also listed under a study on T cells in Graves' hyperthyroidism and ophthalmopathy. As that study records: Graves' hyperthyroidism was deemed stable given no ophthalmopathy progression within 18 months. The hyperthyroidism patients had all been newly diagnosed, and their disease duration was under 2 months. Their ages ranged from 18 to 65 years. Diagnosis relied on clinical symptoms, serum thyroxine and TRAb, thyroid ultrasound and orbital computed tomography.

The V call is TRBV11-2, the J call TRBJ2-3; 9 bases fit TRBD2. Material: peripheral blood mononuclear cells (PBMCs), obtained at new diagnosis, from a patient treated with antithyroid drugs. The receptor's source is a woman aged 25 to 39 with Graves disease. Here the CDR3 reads CASSSDAGLAVSDTQYF. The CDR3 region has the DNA TGTGCCAGCAGCTCCGATGCGGGACTAGCTGTTTCAGATACGCAGTATTTT.